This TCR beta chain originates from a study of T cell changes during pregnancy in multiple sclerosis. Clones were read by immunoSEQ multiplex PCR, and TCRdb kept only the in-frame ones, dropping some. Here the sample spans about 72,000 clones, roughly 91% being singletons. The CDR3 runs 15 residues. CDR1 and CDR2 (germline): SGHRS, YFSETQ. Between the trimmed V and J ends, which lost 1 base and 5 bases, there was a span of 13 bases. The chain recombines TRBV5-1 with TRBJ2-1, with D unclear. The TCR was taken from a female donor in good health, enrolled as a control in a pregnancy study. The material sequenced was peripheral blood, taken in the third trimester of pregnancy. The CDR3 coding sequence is TGCGCCAGCAGCTTGATTGTTGGTCAGGACAATGAGCAGTTCTTC. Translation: CASSLIVGQDNEQFF.